This T cell receptor beta chain is from a study of blood T cell repertoires in COVID-19. Study-wide context: Collection of acute and convalescent COVID-19 samples took place in the United States, Italy and Spain. Sources were T cells, B-cell-depleted T cells, or PBMCs; the material itself was cDNA or gDNA.

Measured with immunoSEQ multiplex PCR; TCRdb has only the in-frame clones, and not every one. The sample has around 170,000 clones, approximately 86% seen once; the top ten hold around 0.5%. Germline loops: CDR1 SGHRS, CDR2 YFSETQ. This CDR3 is built from 16 residues. The V gene lost 1 base and the J gene lost 2 bases, with 12 bases spanning the gap. The receptor was derived from a man aged 60 to 75 with COVID-19, enrolled during active disease. V is TRBV5-1 and J is TRBJ2-2, with TRBD2 as a possible D gene (5 bases). The sequenced material came from peripheral blood. The CDR3 DNA reads as TGCGCCAGCAGCTTGATGGCTAGCCTTAACACCGGGGAGCTGTTTTTT. Its translation: CASSLMASLNTGELFF.